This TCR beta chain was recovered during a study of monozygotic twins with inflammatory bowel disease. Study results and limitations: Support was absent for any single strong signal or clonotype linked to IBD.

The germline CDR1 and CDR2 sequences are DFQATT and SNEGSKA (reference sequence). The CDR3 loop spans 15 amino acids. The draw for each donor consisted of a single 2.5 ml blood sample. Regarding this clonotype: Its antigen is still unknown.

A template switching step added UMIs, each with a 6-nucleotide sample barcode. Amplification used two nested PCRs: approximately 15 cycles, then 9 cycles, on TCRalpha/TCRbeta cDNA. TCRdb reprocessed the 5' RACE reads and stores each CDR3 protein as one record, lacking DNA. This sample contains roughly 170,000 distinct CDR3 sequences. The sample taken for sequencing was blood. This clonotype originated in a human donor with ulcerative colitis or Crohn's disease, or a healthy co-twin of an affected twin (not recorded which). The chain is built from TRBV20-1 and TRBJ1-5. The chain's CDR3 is CSARVGGSSNQPQHF.